Listed below are T cell receptor beta chains from one sample, sequenced in a study of Ad26.COV2.S vaccination and SARS-CoV-2 variants. Profiling relied on immunoSEQ multiplex PCR, and the TCRdb table lists in-frame clones only, not all of them. The table has about 350,000 clones, 88% seen once. The sequenced sample was peripheral blood, obtained in a trial of Ad26.COV2.S vaccine versus placebo. The origin of the receptors is a person aged 18-65 years who received the Ad26.COV2.S COVID-19 vaccine or a placebo. Each CDR3 is given without its conserved first and last residue.

j_call,v_call,cdr3_aa
TRBJ2-3,TRBV19,ASSISHTDTQY
TRBJ2-5,TRBV15,ATSYERYQETQY
TRBJ2-2,TRBV4-3,ASSQDNLRDTGELF
TRBJ2-2,TRBV27,ASSLSLVGGVLTGELF
TRBJ2-7,TRBV5-6,ASSYPGQGFEQY
TRBJ2-5,TRBV13,ASNQFRETQY
TRBJ2-7,TRBV28,ASSPEDRVISYEQY
TRBJ1-1,TRBV6-2/TRBV6-3,ASSPQRGSDN
TRBJ1-3,TRBV9,ASSRQPGTSGNTIY
TRBJ2-1,TRBV10-3,AIGDEGGDYNEQF
TRBJ2-7,TRBV29-1,SVKGGNTYEQY
TRBJ1-3,TRBV7-9,ASSLVGSGNTIY
TRBJ1-4,TRBV25-1,ASSVPTGDDEKLF
TRBJ2-7,TRBV10-3,AIAPQGNSYEQY
TRBJ1-5,TRBV7-9,ASSSQGGIGRPQH
TRBJ1-5,TRBV14,ASSQTRQLGTYNQPQH
TRBJ1-4,TRBV7-9,ASSLGTQDEKLF
TRBJ1-6,TRBV5-8,ASNPRGDSVNSPLH
TRBJ1-1,TRBV3-1/TRBV3-2,ASSAPEERGGTAF
TRBJ2-2,TRBV1,TSSQEGGAGTVGELF
TRBJ2-7,TRBV13,ASSLSGTPSNYEQY
TRBJ1-4,TRBV30,AWRTIEKLF
TRBJ1-6,TRBV6-2/TRBV6-3,ASSYGHNNSPLH
TRBJ2-7,TRBV7-2,ASSLVTLAGGYEQY
TRBJ2-2,TRBV7-2,ASSLGGSLVGELF
TRBJ1-2,TRBV11-2,ASSFRDNGYT
TRBJ1-2,TRBV5-5,ASSLAMGANYGYT
TRBJ1-6,TRBV5-5,ASNQGVNSPLH
TRBJ1-2,TRBV4-1,ASSLGTGGALPRRDGYT
TRBJ2-3,TRBV7-3,ASSLGTTDTQY
TRBJ2-1,TRBV28,AIRGIEDNEQF
TRBJ1-3,TRBV9,ASSDQGLSGNTIY
TRBJ2-7,TRBV7-2,ASSLVEGGGYEQY
TRBJ2-1,TRBV9,ASSVVSAYNEQF
TRBJ1-4,TRBV6-2/TRBV6-3,ASSYGVRASEKLF
TRBJ1-3,TRBV19,AAASTGAGNTIY
TRBJ1-1,TRBV4-1,ASSQGEGGMNTEAF